One and the same sample provided the 15 T cell receptor beta chains below, sequenced in a study of shared clonotypes between healthy human individuals. Clones were sequenced by immunoSEQ multiplex PCR, and TCRdb holds only the in-frame ones, with some missing. The sample lists some 1.5 million clones; approximately 98% were seen once. Source material: naive CD4+ T cells sorted from blood. Subset given: CD45RA+ positively selected. All receptors derive from a man aged 25 to 45 in good health.

The J gene is TRBJ2-1, the V gene TRBV28; 8 bases line up with TRBD1. The germline V gene encodes CDR1 MDHEN and CDR2 SYDVKM. The CDR3 is made up of 16 amino acids. V trimming: 6 bases; J trimming: 9 bases; junction bases outside the gene matches: 16. Here the CDR3 DNA reads TGTGCCAGCAGCCCCAACGGACAGGGAATCCCCGCTGAGCAGTTCTTC. This codes for CASSPNGQGIPAEQFF.

The rearrangement links TRBV10-1 to TRBJ2-5; tentatively, D is TRBD2 (6 bases). Trimming cost V 3 bases and J 5 bases, with 19 bases left between them. CDR1 is WNHNN, CDR2 SYGVQD, per germline (reference sequence). This CDR3 has 16 amino acids. DNA for the CDR3: TGCGCCAGCAGTGAATCAATACAGCGGGCAGCGGAGACCCAGTACTTC. Translating gives CASSESIQRAAETQYF.

The genes are TRBV10-3 and TRBJ1-1; D possibly corresponds to TRBD1 (6 bases). The V gene's germline CDR1 is ENHRY and CDR2 SYGVKD. Trimming pared 4 bases from V and 7 bases from J, leaving 7 bases between. The CDR3 has 11 residues. CDR3 residues: CAISGDIEAFF. DNA for the CDR3: TGTGCCATCAGTGGGGACATTGAAGCTTTCTTT.

This rearrangement joins TRBV13 to TRBJ2-3; no clear D. The CDR3 consists of 12 residues. Deletions cut 6 bases from V and 2 bases from J, with 6 bases between. Germline CDR1 and CDR2: PRHDT and FYEKMQ (reference sequence). Written as DNA, the CDR3 is TGTGCCAGCAGAAAGACCACAGATACGCAGTATTTT. Translated, it gives CASRKTTDTQYF.

V is TRBV19 and J is TRBJ2-3, with unresolved D. CDR3 length equals 12 residues. Germline CDR1 LNHDA, CDR2 SQIVND (reference sequence). V lost 5 bases to trimming and J lost 2 bases, with 5 bases between them. The CDR3 coding sequence is TGTGCCAGTAGTCACCTCACAGATACGCAGTATTTT. As protein: CASSHLTDTQYF.

This clone has just one count. The chain couples TRBV5-1 to TRBJ2-7; the match to TRBD1 covers 12 bases. Germline-derived CDR1 and CDR2 are SGHRS and YFSETQ. This CDR3 comprises 16 residues. V gave up 4 bases and J gave up 0 bases; unmatched junction bases: 5. CDR3 region: CASSEGTGGYSYEQYF. CDR3 sequence (DNA): TGCGCCAGCAGCGAAGGGACAGGGGGCTACTCCTACGAGCAGTACTTC.

The V and J genes are TRBV7-3 and TRBJ2-3; D unclear. Trimming took off 2 bases at V and 8 bases at J, with 14 bases between the two ends. The CDR3 length is 14 residues. Germline loops: CDR1 SGHTA, CDR2 FQGTGA. CDR3 sequence (DNA): TGTGCCAGCAGCTTACCCGATCGAGCAGTTACGCAGTATTTT. This codes for CASSLPDRAVTQYF.

CDR3 bases: TGTGCCAGCAGTGACAGGGGCATGTTCAATGAGCAGTTCTTC. Translation gives CASSDRGMFNEQFF. The chain recombines TRBV2 with TRBJ2-1; TRBD1 is a possible D gene (6 bases). CDR1 is SNHLY and CDR2 is FYNNEI in the germline V gene. CDR3 length equals 14 residues. The ends were cut back, 3 bases at V and 6 bases at J, with 12 bases in the middle. The entire variable domain, with the rest obtained from reference TRBV2 and TRBJ2-1, is as follows: EPEVTQTPSHQVTQMGQEVILRCVPISNHLYFYWYRQILGQKVEFLVSFYNNEISEKSEIFDDQFSVERPDGSNFTLKIRSTKLEDSAMYFCASSDRGMFNEQFFGPGTRLTVL.

This rearrangement joins TRBV28 to TRBJ1-2, with D possibly matching TRBD1 (5 bases). The CDR3 contains 13 residues. Germline loops: CDR1 MDHEN, CDR2 SYDVKM. Trimming cost V 5 bases and J 10 bases, with 17 bases left between them. CDR3 region: CASSRPGPRVYTF. CDR3 nucleotide sequence: TGTGCCAGCAGTCGTCCGGGACCCAGAGTCTACACCTTC.

The chain carries TRBV10-3 and TRBJ1-1; D not certain. The germline CDR1 and CDR2 sequences are ENHRY and SYGVKD. V gave up 2 bases and J gave up 1 base, with 11 bases separating them. The CDR3 contains 15 residues. This CDR3 reads CAISEQSRGNTEAFF. The CDR3 DNA is TGTGCCATCAGTGAGCAGTCACGAGGGAACACTGAAGCTTTCTTT.

The sample holds one count of this clone. The V gene is TRBV5-1, the J gene TRBJ2-1; 7 nucleotides agree with TRBD2. V shed 5 bases, J shed 15 bases, and the junction held 11 bases outside the gene matches. The length of the CDR3 is 12 residues. Germline lookup yields CDR1 SGHRS and CDR2 YFSETQ. In nucleotides, the CDR3 is TGCGCCAGCAGGGCCGAGGCGGGAGAATGGTTCTTC. This encodes CASRAEAGEWFF.

A remark on this clone: Within the sample, other DNA sequences also encode this same CDR3. The V gene is TRBV19, the J gene TRBJ2-7, with TRBD2 matching over 7 bases. Germline CDR1 is LNHDA and CDR2 is SQIVND (reference sequence). The CDR3 consists of 13 residues. V lost 4 bases to trimming and J lost 0 bases; unmatched junction nucleotides: 0. For the CDR3, the DNA is TGTGCCAGTAGTAGCGGGAGCTCCTACGAGCAGTACTTC. Amino acids: CASSSGSSYEQYF.

J is TRBJ2-6 and V is TRBV2; D gene ambiguous. The CDR3 covers 15 residues. Trimming pared 9 bases from V and 2 bases from J, leaving 14 bases between. Germline V gene sequence: CDR1 SNHLY, CDR2 FYNNEI. CDR3 sequence: CARTSSRAGANVLTF. The DNA of the CDR3 is TGTGCCAGGACGTCTTCACGGGCTGGGGCCAACGTCCTGACTTTC.

The V gene is TRBV19, the J gene TRBJ1-3; TRBD1 matches 7 bases. The germline gives CDR1 LNHDA, CDR2 SQIVND (reference sequence). J was trimmed by 0 bases and V by 6 bases; bases with no gene match: 5. CDR3 length: 15 residues. As DNA, the CDR3 is TGTGCCAGTAGGTCGGGACAGATCTCTGGAAACACCATATATTTT. Protein product: CASRSGQISGNTIYF.

DNA for the CDR3: TGTGCCAGTAGTCTGCCGGCGGGAAGGAAGCCCCAGCATTTT. This translates into CASSLPAGRKPQHF. The rearrangement links TRBV19 to TRBJ1-5; D gene uncertain. This CDR3 contains 14 residues. The germline gives CDR1 LNHDA, CDR2 SQIVND (reference sequence). V lost 5 bases, J lost 8 bases, and 16 bases lay in between.